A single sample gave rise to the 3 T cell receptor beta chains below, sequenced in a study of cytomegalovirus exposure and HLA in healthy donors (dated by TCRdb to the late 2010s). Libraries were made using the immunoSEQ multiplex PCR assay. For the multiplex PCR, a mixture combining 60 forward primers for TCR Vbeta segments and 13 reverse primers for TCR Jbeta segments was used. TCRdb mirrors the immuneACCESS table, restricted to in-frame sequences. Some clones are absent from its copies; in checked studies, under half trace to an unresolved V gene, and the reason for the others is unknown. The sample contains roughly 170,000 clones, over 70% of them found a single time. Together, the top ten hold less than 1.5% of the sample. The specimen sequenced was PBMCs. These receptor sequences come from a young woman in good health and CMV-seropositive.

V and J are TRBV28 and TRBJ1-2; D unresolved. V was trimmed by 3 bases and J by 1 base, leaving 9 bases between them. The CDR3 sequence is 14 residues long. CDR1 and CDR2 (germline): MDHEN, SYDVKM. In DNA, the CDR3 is TGTGCCAGCAGTTTCGACACACTTAACTATGGCTACACCTTC. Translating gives CASSFDTLNYGYTF.

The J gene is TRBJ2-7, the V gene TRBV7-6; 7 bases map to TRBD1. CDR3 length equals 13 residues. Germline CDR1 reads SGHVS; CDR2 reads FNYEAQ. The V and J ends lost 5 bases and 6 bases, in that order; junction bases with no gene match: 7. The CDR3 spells CASSRRTGGEQYF. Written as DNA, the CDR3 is TGTGCCAGCAGCCGTCGGACAGGTGGCGAGCAGTACTTC.

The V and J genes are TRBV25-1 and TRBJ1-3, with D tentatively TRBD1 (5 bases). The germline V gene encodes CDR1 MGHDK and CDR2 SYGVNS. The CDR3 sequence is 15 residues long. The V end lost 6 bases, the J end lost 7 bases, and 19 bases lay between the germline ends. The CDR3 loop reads CASSPSGPRGNTIYF. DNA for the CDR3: TGTGCCAGCAGCCCCTCAGGACCCCGGGGGAACACCATATATTTT.